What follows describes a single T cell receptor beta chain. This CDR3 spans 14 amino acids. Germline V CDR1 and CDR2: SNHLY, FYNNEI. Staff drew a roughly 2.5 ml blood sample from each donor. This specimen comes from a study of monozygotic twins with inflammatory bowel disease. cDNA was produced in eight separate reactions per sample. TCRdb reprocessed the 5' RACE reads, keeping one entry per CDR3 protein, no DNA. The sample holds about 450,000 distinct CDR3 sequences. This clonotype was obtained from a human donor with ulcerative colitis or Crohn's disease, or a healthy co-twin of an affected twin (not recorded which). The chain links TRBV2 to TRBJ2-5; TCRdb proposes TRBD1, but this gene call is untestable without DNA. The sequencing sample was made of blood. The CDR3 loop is CASVWQGEAETQYF.